This TCR beta chain was obtained from a study of tissue T cells after allogeneic stem cell transplantation. The study, taken as a whole, reports: Some tissue clones might be persisting host cells; their alloreactivity or antigen specificity was not determined.

Profiling relied on immunoSEQ multiplex PCR, and the TCRdb table lists in-frame clones only, not all of them. The sample has 4,000 to 4,500 clones, about 60% seen once. The time point was: mouse harvest day 7 after allogeneic transplant. Mouse grafts combined 10^7 T-cell-depleted bone marrow cells with 10^6 splenic CD5+ T cells. This mouse GVHD model was MHC-mismatched B6 to BALB/c, profiled day 7 or 14. The CDR3 spans 14 residues. CDR1 NSQYPW and CDR2 LRSPGD come from the germline V gene (reference sequence). Trimming cost V 1 base and J 2 bases; bases outside gene matches: 0. About this clone itself: The target antigen is unknown. Mouse germline and gene names are used. The CDR3 end is not reached by the read, which stops 1 residue before it; the germline J gene fills it in.

The sequenced material came from spleen. This TCR came from a female BALB/c mouse given C57BL/6 T cells with graft-versus-host disease after an allogeneic hematopoietic cell transplant. This rearrangement joins TRBV1 to TRBJ2-7, with 9 bases matching TRBD1. The CDR3 sequence is CTCSAGQGAYEQYF. CDR3 bases read: TGCACCTGCAGTGCAGGACAGGGGGCCTATGAACAGTAC. Filled out from reference TRBV1 and TRBJ2-7, the complete variable domain reads VTLLEQNPRWRLVPRGQAVNLRCILKNSQYPWMSWYQQDLQKQLQWLFTLRSPGDKEVKSLPGADYLATRVTDTELRLQVANMSQGRTLYCTCSAGQGAYEQYFGPGTRLTVL.